The 20 T cell receptor beta chains reported below all come from one sample, sequenced in a study of response to subunit inactivated influenza vaccine. TCRdb re-called the RT-PCR reads with MiXCR, one entry per CDR3 protein. This sample has 250,000 to 350,000 distinct CDR3 sequences; about 20% occur once, and the top ten carry around a tenth. Source: PBMCs from blood, taken approximately 22 months after vaccination. The receptors stem from a man between 50 and 75 years old who received an inactivated influenza vaccine.

This clonotype was detected many times. The chain combines TRBV10-3 with TRBJ1-1; D is uncertain. The CDR3 sequence is 13 residues long. Germline CDR1 and CDR2: ENHRY and SYGVKD. Deletions cut 7 bases from V and 4 bases from J, with 13 bases between. CDR3 in amino acids: CAITAIEGTEAFF. Written as DNA, the CDR3 is TGTGCCATCACCGCCATCGAGGGCACTGAAGCTTTCTTT.

The chain employs TRBV20-1 and TRBJ2-3; a weak D match, TRBD2 (6 bases). V dropped 6 bases and J dropped 6 bases, with 19 bases sitting between them. CDR1 is DFQATT and CDR2 is SNEGSKA in the germline V gene (reference sequence). The CDR3 is 14 amino acids. The chain's CDR3 is CSATRPGDPDTQYF. The CDR3, as DNA: TGCAGTGCCACGCGTCCGGGGGATCCGGATACGCAGTATTTT.

The rearrangement joins TRBV7-9 to TRBJ2-2; TRBD2 agrees at 8 bases. V shed 8 bases, J shed 4 bases, and the junction held 12 bases outside the gene matches. CDR1 and CDR2 (germline): SEHNR, FQNEAQ (reference sequence). CDR3 length: 16 residues. The CDR3 region is CASQRVSGRPTGELFF. Here the CDR3 DNA reads TGTGCCAGCCAGAGGGTCAGCGGGAGACCCACCGGGGAGCTGTTTTTT.

This clonotype was counted between two and nine times. The chain has TRBV5-1 and TRBJ1-6; no reliable D call. V was pared by 0 bases and J by 0 bases, with 16 bases between. Germline CDR1 SGHRS, CDR2 YFSETQ. CDR3 size: 19 residues. The CDR3 bases are TGCGCCAGCAGCTTGGGGCAGGACGTCTCGGGCTCCTATAATTCACCCCTCCACTTT. This sequence encodes CASSLGQDVSGSYNSPLHF.

The chain joins TRBV7-2 to TRBJ1-2, with unresolved D. CDR1 is SGHTA and CDR2 is FQGNSA in the germline V gene. V was cut by 8 bases and J by 7 bases, with 17 bases left in between. The CDR3 runs to 13 residues. The CDR3, as DNA: TGTGCCAGCGTTTACACTCCCAGCGGTGGCTACACCTTC. Translation: CASVYTPSGGYTF.

The genes are TRBV7-9 and TRBJ1-2, with a weak D call TRBD1 (5 bases). V lost 5 bases and J 7 bases, leaving 17 bases between the germline ends. The CDR3 contains 14 residues. Germline V lookup: CDR1 SEHNR, CDR2 FQNEAQ (reference sequence). The CDR3 sequence is CASSERLGTAGYTF. The CDR3 coding sequence is TGTGCCAGCAGCGAGCGGCTAGGGACTGCTGGCTACACCTTC.

The V call is TRBV4-2, the J call TRBJ2-7, with D possibly being TRBD1 (8 bases). V was cut by 4 bases and J by 0 bases, with 22 bases left in between. Germline CDR1 reads LGHNA; CDR2 reads YNFKEQ. The CDR3 sequence is 18 residues long. In DNA form, the CDR3 reads TGTGCCAGCAGCCGCGAAGCGGGACAGGTTCTCAGCTCCTACGAGCAGTACTTC. Protein: CASSREAGQVLSSYEQYF.

The CDR3 sequence: CASKNSGTGAPSYEQYF. The DNA for the CDR3 is TGCGCCAGCAAGAATTCCGGGACAGGGGCACCCTCCTACGAGCAGTACTTC. The chain has TRBV5-1 and TRBJ2-7, with 10 bases aligning to TRBD1. The CDR3 spans 17 residues. Unmatched junction bases numbered 12, after V lost 6 bases and J lost 0 bases. The germline V gene encodes CDR1 SGHRS and CDR2 YFSETQ. Full variable domain (remainder filled in from reference TRBV5-1 and TRBJ2-7): KAGVTQTPRYLIKTRGQQVTLSCSPISGHRSVSWYQQTPGQGLQFLFEYFSETQRNKGNFPGRFSGRQFSNSRSEMNVSTLELGDSALYLCASKNSGTGAPSYEQYFGPGTRLTVT.

At least ten counts were recorded for this clonotype. An end of the junction differs from the germline gene, which may be a read error. The chain is built from TRBV7-7 and TRBJ2-5, with D maybe TRBD1 (6 bases). CDR3 length: 13 residues. Germline CDR1 and CDR2: SSHAT and FNYEAQ (reference sequence). This CDR3 is CASSMDRQETQYF. DNA for the CDR3: TGTGCTAGCAGCATGGACAGACAAGAGACCCAGTACTTC.

This clonotype was seen only a few times. The chain joins TRBV6-1 to TRBJ1-4; weak D call: TRBD1 (6 bases). The germline CDR1 and CDR2 sequences are MNHNS and SASEGT. With 5 bases removed from V and 3 bases from J, the gap between germline ends came to 19 bases. The CDR3 is 17 residues long. The CDR3 DNA reads as TGTGCCAGCAGTAAGCGCCCCGTACAGGGCCCTAATGAAAAACTGTTTTTT. Its translation: CASSKRPVQGPNEKLFF.

This chain joins TRBV12-3 or TRBV12-4 and TRBJ2-7, with D hard to call. Trimming shortened V by 6 bases and J by 4 bases, and 19 bases separated the two germline ends. The CDR3 is 15 residues long. The CDR3: CASSLTADPGYEQYF. The CDR3 bases are TGTGCCAGCAGCCTTACGGCAGACCCCGGGTACGAGCAGTACTTC.

This chain links TRBV9 with TRBJ1-1, with 9 bases aligning to TRBD1. V shed 0 bases and J 0 bases; nucleotides not matched to a gene: 0. This CDR3 spans 15 amino acids. CDR1 and CDR2 (germline): SGDLS, YYNGEE. Here the CDR3 DNA reads TGTGCCAGCAGCGTAGGACAGGGGGTGAACACTGAAGCTTTCTTT. As protein: CASSVGQGVNTEAFF.

This chain connects TRBV6-2 or TRBV6-3 to TRBJ1-5; D remains ambiguous. Germline CDR1 and CDR2: MNHEY and SVGEGT. Trimming removed 8 bases at V and 4 bases at J, with 15 bases between. This CDR3 has 14 amino acids. CDR3 nucleotide sequence: TGTGCCAGCGGCCCTCCGACGGGGAATCAGCCCCAGCATTTT. Residues: CASGPPTGNQPQHF.

This clonotype was observed many times. CDR3 region: CASSLGVGNSNQPQHF. The CDR3 nucleotides are TGTGCCAGCAGTTTAGGGGTGGGGAATAGCAATCAGCCCCAGCATTTT. The chain links TRBV12-3 or TRBV12-4 to TRBJ1-5; unclear D gene. The CDR3 spans 16 residues. With 1 base removed from V and 0 bases from J, the gap between germline ends came to 10 bases.

The rearrangement joins TRBV15 to TRBJ2-1, with D uncertain. CDR3 length equals 16 residues. Trimming took 3 bases from V and 3 from J, leaving 15 bases between them. CDR1 LNHNV and CDR2 YYDKDF come from the germline V gene (reference sequence). The CDR3 reads CATSSPTRSVYNEQFF. CDR3 bases: TGTGCCACCAGCAGCCCCACTCGGTCGGTCTACAATGAGCAGTTCTTC.

The chain carries TRBV27 and TRBJ2-6, with TRBD1 as a possible D gene (5 bases). V lost 0 bases and J 3 bases, leaving 6 bases between the germline ends. Germline V gene sequence: CDR1 MNHEY, CDR2 SMNVEV (reference sequence). The CDR3 runs 15 residues. As DNA, the CDR3 is TGTGCCAGCAGTTTATCAGGGGTTGGGGCCAACGTCCTGACTTTC. Protein: CASSLSGVGANVLTF.

The rearrangement links TRBV5-1 to TRBJ2-3; D unclear. Trimming removed 0 bases from V and 0 bases from J, with 8 bases in between. Germline loops: CDR1 SGHRS, CDR2 YFSETQ. This CDR3 spans 15 amino acids. As DNA, the CDR3 is TGCGCCAGCAGCTTGGCCATGGGGAGCACAGATACGCAGTATTTT. Residues: CASSLAMGSTDTQYF.

This clonotype showed up just a few times. This chain's CDR3 is CASSLLVQGTEAFF. The CDR3 DNA sequence: TGTGCCAGCAGTTTATTAGTTCAGGGGACTGAAGCTTTCTTT. V usage is TRBV12-3 or TRBV12-4 and J usage is TRBJ1-1; D is perhaps TRBD1 (6 bases). CDR3 length: 14 amino acids. Trimming pared 2 bases from V and 5 bases from J, leaving 12 bases between.

This clonotype occurred a few times. This chain connects TRBV20-1 to TRBJ2-1; 12 nucleotides agree with TRBD2. The CDR3 is made up of 14 amino acids. Germline V gene data show CDR1 as DFQATT and CDR2 as SNEGSKA (reference sequence). Trimming cost V 5 bases and J 4 bases; bases outside gene matches: 3. This CDR3 is CSAVTSGRYNEQFF. The CDR3 DNA follows: TGCAGTGCTGTTACTAGCGGGAGGTACAATGAGCAGTTCTTC.

The CDR3 DNA follows: TGTGCCAGCAGCTTAGCTTGGCAGAATAAAGAGGCCTACGAGCAGTACTTC. This translates into CASSLAWQNKEAYEQYF. This rearrangement joins TRBV7-9 to TRBJ2-7; D unclear. The germline V gene has CDR1 SEHNR and CDR2 FQNEAQ (reference sequence). V gave up 0 bases and J gave up 2 bases, with 17 bases separating them. The CDR3 is made up of 17 amino acids.